These T cell receptor beta chains were read from a single sample in a study of blood T cell repertoires in COVID-19. The protocol was immunoSEQ multiplex PCR, while the TCRdb copy is restricted to in-frame clones and leaves out a portion. The sample yields about 300,000 clones, roughly 85% seen once. Source material: PBMCs or T cells enriched from blood (not recorded which). The receptors were gathered from a woman between 25 and 40 years old who had been exposed to COVID-19. Each CDR3 is given with its conserved first and last residue. D genes are given only for firm matches. Rows give clone size only sometimes, using once, few, many, or a class for an expanded clone.

>TRBJ1-4|TRBV18|.|.
TGTGCCAGCTCACCCTCGACGGGTGAAAAACTGTTTTTT
CASSPSTGEKLFF
>TRBJ1-2|TRBV6-1|.|.
TGTGCCAGCAGTGAAGCCGGATCAGGGAACTATGGCTACACCTTC
CASSEAGSGNYGYTF
>TRBJ2-6|TRBV6-1|.|TRBD1
TGTGCCAGCAGTGAATTAGACAGGGAGTCTGGGGCCAACGTCCTGACTTTC
CASSELDRESGANVLTF
>TRBJ1-2|TRBV2|.|.
TGTGCCAGCTCCAAGGGGGAGAACTATGGCTACACCTTC
CASSKGENYGYTF
>TRBJ1-2|TRBV6-5|.|.
TGTGTCAGCAGCCCCTCCCAGGGGAGTTACTATGGCTACACCTTC
CVSSPSQGSYYGYTF
>TRBJ2-7|TRBV30|.|.
TGTGCCTGGAGTGTACTCCGTCAAAACGAGCAGTACTTC
CAWSVLRQNEQYF
>TRBJ1-1|TRBV9|.|.
TGTGCCAGCAGCGTAGAGTCCAGGGGGAACACTGAAGCTTTCTTT
CASSVESRGNTEAFF
>TRBJ2-2|TRBV12-5|.|TRBD1
TGTGCTAGTGGTCCGCTTACCTCCGGGACAGGGGTGTCCGGGGAGCTGTTTTTT
CASGPLTSGTGVSGELFF
>TRBJ2-3|TRBV18|.|.
TGTGCCAGCTCACCCCCGATCCTTACAAGACTCACAGATACGCAGTATTTT
CASSPPILTRLTDTQYF
>TRBJ1-1|TRBV6-5|once|.
TGTGCCAGCAGTTATCGGCGGGACACTGAAGCTTTCTTT
CASSYRRDTEAFF
>TRBJ2-7|TRBV6-2/TRBV6-3|.|.
TGTGCCAGCAGTTACACGGCATTTGGGCGGGGAGACTACGAGCAGTACTTC
CASSYTAFGRGDYEQYF
>TRBJ1-5|TRBV28|.|TRBD1
TGTGCCACCAAGGAGGGGGCTTCAATGGGCCAGCCCCAGCATTTT
CATKEGASMGQPQHF
>TRBJ2-5|TRBV19|few|.
TGTGCCAGTAGTGTGGACTGGAGGAAGACCCAGTACTTC
CASSVDWRKTQYF
>TRBJ1-1|TRBV27|.|TRBD1
TGTGCCAGCAGTCTCCTTAGGGACAGCTCCAGAGCTTTCTTT
CASSLLRDSSRAFF
>TRBJ1-5|TRBV27|.|.
TGTGCCACCGGGGGAGGCAGTCAGCCCCAGCATTTT
CATGGGSQPQHF
>TRBJ1-1|TRBV12-5|.|.
TGTGCTAGTGGAACCTCTTCGACATTCCCCACTGAAGCTTTCTTT
CASGTSSTFPTEAFF
>TRBJ1-1|TRBV4-1|.|.
TGCGCCAGCAGCCATGGGGGGTCGTTTATGAACACTGAAGCTTTCTTT
CASSHGGSFMNTEAFF
>TRBJ2-7|TRBV18|.|TRBD1
TGTGCCAGCTCATCTCGGGACAGGGGCTACGAGCAGTACTTC
CASSSRDRGYEQYF
>TRBJ1-2|TRBV5-4|.|.
TGTGCCAGCAGCTTGGTTCAGGGTTCCGGCTACACCTTC
CASSLVQGSGYTF
>TRBJ1-2|TRBV11-2|.|.
TGTGCCAGCAGCTTGAACGGGGGATGGGGCTACACCTTC
CASSLNGGWGYTF
>TRBJ2-5|TRBV4-1|.|TRBD2
TGCGCCAGCAGCCAAGATCGACTAGCGGGGGCCGTAGAGACCCAGTACTTC
CASSQDRLAGAVETQYF
>TRBJ1-1|TRBV12-3/TRBV12-4|.|.
TGTGCCAGCAGTTTACAGGGGAGAACTGAAGCTTTCTTT
CASSLQGRTEAFF
>TRBJ1-4|TRBV19|.|.
TGTGCCAGTATCCAGGGGAGTCGTACTAATGAAAAACTGTTTTTT
CASIQGSRTNEKLFF
>TRBJ1-4|TRBV28|.|.
TGTGCCAGCAGTCCCGCGGGACGGAAGTCTAATGAAAAACTGTTTTTT
CASSPAGRKSNEKLFF
>TRBJ2-7|TRBV5-1|few|TRBD2
TGCGCCAGCAGTTTTTCTCCGGGAGGCGACTTGGTACCCGAGCAGTACTTC
CASSFSPGGDLVPEQYF
>TRBJ2-3|TRBV5-1|.|TRBD2
TGCGCCAGCAGCCTTAGCGGGACCTCTAGCACAGATACGCAGTATTTT
CASSLSGTSSTDTQYF
>TRBJ2-3|TRBV4-1|.|TRBD2
TGCGCCAGCAGCCAAAGCGGGGGGGCCGGGGATACGCAGTATTTT
CASSQSGGAGDTQYF
>TRBJ1-1|TRBV5-1|.|TRBD1
TGCGCCAGCAGCCCCAGGGGGGACAGTAAAGCTTTCTTT
CASSPRGDSKAFF
>TRBJ2-2|TRBV6-6|few|TRBD2
TGTGCCAGCAGACTAGCGGGAGGATCGGCCGGGGAGCTGTTTTTT
CASRLAGGSAGELFF
>TRBJ2-3|TRBV9|.|TRBD2
TGTGCCAGCAGCCTGACTAGCGTAGCCACAGATACGCAGTATTTT
CASSLTSVATDTQYF
>TRBJ1-1|TRBV28|.|.
TGTGCCAGCAGCCCTATGAACACTGAAGCTTTCTTT
CASSPMNTEAFF
>TRBJ2-1|TRBV13|.|.
TGTGCCAGCAGCTTATGGAGTTCCAATGAGCAGTTCTTC
CASSLWSSNEQFF
>TRBJ1-6|TRBV4-3|.|TRBD1
TGCGCCAGCAGCCACGGGACAGGGGGCGGTAATTCACCCCTCCACTTT
CASSHGTGGGNSPLHF
>TRBJ2-1|TRBV2|.|TRBD2
TGTGCCAGCAGTCGGGGGCCTAGCGGGAGGGATGAGCAGTTCTTC
CASSRGPSGRDEQFF
>TRBJ2-7|TRBV7-9|.|.
TGTGCCAGCAGCTCCCAATCCCCATTCTACGAGCAGTACTTC
CASSSQSPFYEQYF
>TRBJ1-3|TRBV30|.|.
TGTGCCTGGAGTGTAACAAGGGGATCTGGAAACACCATATATTTT
CAWSVTRGSGNTIYF
>TRBJ2-5|TRBV19|.|TRBD1
TGTGCCAGTAGTATGAGGGGGCCCCAAGAGACCCAGTACTTC
CASSMRGPQETQYF
>TRBJ2-1|TRBV24-1|.|.
TGTGCCACCAGTGATTATCTTTACAATGAGCAGTTCTTC
CATSDYLYNEQFF
>TRBJ2-3|TRBV5-5|.|.
TGTGCCAGCAGCCTTGGGCTTGATACGCAGTATTTT
CASSLGLDTQYF
>TRBJ1-3|TRBV28|.|.
TGTGCCAGCAGTTGGGACTTGGTGGGCTCTGGAAACACCATATATTTT
CASSWDLVGSGNTIYF
>TRBJ1-2|TRBV4-3|.|.
TGCGCCAGCAGCATCCGGGGGGAGACCCGGCACTATGGCTACACCTTC
CASSIRGETRHYGYTF
>TRBJ2-1|TRBV9|.|TRBD2
TGTGCCAGCAGCGTCGGTACTAGCGGGGGGGCGAATGAGCAGTTCTTC
CASSVGTSGGANEQFF
>TRBJ2-7|TRBV24-1|.|.
TGTGCCACCAGTTTAGCAGGGTTCTACGAGCAGTACTTC
CATSLAGFYEQYF
>TRBJ2-7|TRBV7-8|many|TRBD2
TGTGCCAGCAGCTCGCGACTAGCGGGGCCGTCCTACGAGCAGTACTTC
CASSSRLAGPSYEQYF
>TRBJ1-4|TRBV30|once|TRBD1
TGTGCCTGGACCCGACAGGGGGCGGGGGAAAAACTGTTTTTT
CAWTRQGAGEKLFF
>TRBJ1-6|TRBV27|.|TRBD1
TGTGCCAGCACCAAAGACAGGGGAAATTCACCCCTCCACTTT
CASTKDRGNSPLHF
>TRBJ1-1|TRBV30|.|.
TGTGCCTGGATCTCTGGCAGACTTTCAAACACTGAAGCTTTCTTT
CAWISGRLSNTEAFF
>TRBJ1-2|TRBV12-3/TRBV12-4|.|TRBD1
TGTGCCAGCAGTCCCGACAGGGAATCCCGCTACACCTTC
CASSPDRESRYTF
>TRBJ1-5|TRBV5-6|.|.
TGTGCCAGCAGCTGGAGAGGCACAGGTAGCAATCAGCCCCAGCATTTT
CASSWRGTGSNQPQHF
>TRBJ2-1|TRBV2|.|TRBD2
TGTGCCAGCAGTGAAGGGACTAGCGGGAGCGAAAATGAGCAGTTCTTC
CASSEGTSGSENEQFF
>TRBJ2-1|TRBV5-1|.|TRBD2
TGCGCCAGCAGCATGGGACTAGCGGGAGGTGTCTATGAGCAGTTCTTC
CASSMGLAGGVYEQFF
>TRBJ2-3|TRBV5-4|.|.
TGTGCCAGCAGCTTGTTTAAACGGGAGAGAGATACGCAGTATTTT
CASSLFKRERDTQYF
>TRBJ2-5|TRBV11-1|.|TRBD2
TGTGCCAGCAGCCCGAACGGGGGGCAAGAGACCCAGTACTTC
CASSPNGGQETQYF
>TRBJ2-5|TRBV27|.|.
TGTGCCAGCAGGACTTCGGGGGAGACCCAGTACTTC
CASRTSGETQYF
>TRBJ2-1|TRBV11-2|.|.
TGTGCCAGCAGCTTATTAGCGACCTCCTACAATGAGCAGTTCTTC
CASSLLATSYNEQFF
>TRBJ1-5|TRBV7-6|.|.
TGTGCCAGCAGCTTATCAGGAGGGATGGGCAATCAGCCCCAGCATTTT
CASSLSGGMGNQPQHF
>TRBJ2-3|TRBV19|.|TRBD1
TGTGCCAGTAGTCCCCGGACAGGGGGCATTTCTAGCACAGATACGCAGTATTTT
CASSPRTGGISSTDTQYF
>TRBJ2-1|TRBV5-4|.|.
TGTGCCAGCAGGTCATACAGGGAGGGGCAGTTCTTC
CASRSYREGQFF
>TRBJ1-1|TRBV6-1|.|TRBD1
TGTGCCAGCAGTGAACTTCGGGACAGCAGACTTTTT
CASSELRDSRLF
>TRBJ1-3|TRBV4-1|.|.
TGCGCCAGCAGCCAAGGAACCGATATTAGTAGCCGTGGAAACACCATATATTTT
CASSQGTDISSRGNTIYF